This T cell receptor (beta chain) was recorded in a study of T cell therapy after organ transplantation. Study summary: 4 to 8 weeks after therapy completion, short-term post-therapy blood was collected.

The repertoire was sequenced with immunoSEQ multiplex PCR; TCRdb's copy has only in-frame clones and lacks some. The repertoire holds 15,000 to 20,000 clones, 65% to 85% seen once, with roughly a tenth in the top ten. Study-wide points: Nonresponders had marked pretherapy clonal expansions and little post-therapy change.

Worth noting for this clone: Antigen specificity is unknown.

Time point specified: 4-8 weeks after completion of therapy. The clonotype originates from a human patient who had received a solid organ transplant and had CMV disease. Some T cells may be supplied by the graft donor. Sequencing was performed on CD8+ T cells from blood, taken after autologous CMV-specific T cell therapy.

The CDR3 here is CASSGQPNEKLFF. In DNA, the CDR3 is TGTGCCAGCAGTGGACAGCCTAATGAAAAACTGTTTTTT. The chain joins TRBV21-1 to TRBJ1-4; the table gives TRBD1 as D, unverified against the DNA. TRBV21-1 is a recognized pseudogene. This CDR3 comprises 13 residues.